This T cell receptor (beta chain) was captured by sequencing in a study of shared clonotypes between healthy human individuals. Study findings and constraints: Around 5.3% of naive CD4 clonotypes were shared across several donors.

The CDR3 consists of 12 residues. V was cut by 7 bases and J by 6 bases, with 9 bases left in between. CDR1 is SEHNR, CDR2 FQNEAQ, per germline (reference sequence). Naive CD8 cells comprised CD45RO-negative, CCR7-positively selected cells, excluding terminally differentiated effector memory CD45RA+ cells. Per the authors' pipeline: ImmunoSEQ yielded junction-only sequences lacking quality scores, so filtering differed. The method was immunoSEQ multiplex PCR; TCRdb's version includes in-frame clones alone and lacks a portion of them. V, J and clone size are taken as reported in that table, and D and trimming were inferred from the DNA itself. This table holds millions of clones, 85% to 95% found once. To note about this clone: Its antigen is currently unknown.

This TCR was sampled from a man between 18 and 29 years old in good health. V usage is TRBV7-9 and J usage is TRBJ2-2; D ambiguous. Sequencing was done on a sample of naive CD8+ T cells sorted from blood. The CDR3 loop is CASTFPPGELFF. DNA for the CDR3: TGTGCCAGCACCTTCCCCCCCGGGGAGCTGTTTTTT.